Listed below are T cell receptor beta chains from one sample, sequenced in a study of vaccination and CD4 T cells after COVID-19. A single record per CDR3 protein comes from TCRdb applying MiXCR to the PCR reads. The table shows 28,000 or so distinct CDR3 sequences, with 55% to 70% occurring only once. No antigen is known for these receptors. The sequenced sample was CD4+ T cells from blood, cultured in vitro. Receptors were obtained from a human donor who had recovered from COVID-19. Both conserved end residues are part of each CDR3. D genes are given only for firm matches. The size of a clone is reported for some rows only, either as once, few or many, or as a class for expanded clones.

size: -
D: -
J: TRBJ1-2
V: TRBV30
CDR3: CACGSGGRGYTF
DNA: TGTGCCTGCGGCAGTGGGGGACGGGGCTACACCTTC

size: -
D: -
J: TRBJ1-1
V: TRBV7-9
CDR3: CASSFLTGPAEAFF
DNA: TGTGCCAGCAGCTTCCTGACAGGTCCCGCTGAAGCTTTCTTT

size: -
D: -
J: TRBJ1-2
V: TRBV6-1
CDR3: CASSESGTEGYTF
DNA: TGTGCCAGCAGTGAAAGTGGAACTGAGGGCTACACCTTC

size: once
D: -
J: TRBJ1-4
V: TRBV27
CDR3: CASSLLRGDEKLFF
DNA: TGTGCCAGCAGTTTATTACGGGGGGATGAAAAACTGTTTTTT

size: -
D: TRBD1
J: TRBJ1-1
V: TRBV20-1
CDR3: CSARGYRGRRTEAFF
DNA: TGCAGTGCTAGAGGATACAGGGGGCGGAGGACTGAAGCTTTCTTT

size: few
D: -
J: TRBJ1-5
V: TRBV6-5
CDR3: CASSSTGPGNQPQHF
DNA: TGTGCCAGCAGTTCGACAGGACCAGGGAATCAGCCCCAGCATTTT

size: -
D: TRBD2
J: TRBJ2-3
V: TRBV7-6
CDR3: CASSLTDALAGGYSTDTQYF
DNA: TGTGCCAGCAGCTTAACCGACGCGCTAGCGGGGGGGTATAGCACAGATACGCAGTATTTT

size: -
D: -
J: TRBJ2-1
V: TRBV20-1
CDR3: CSARRTRDEQFF
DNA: TGCAGTGCTAGACGAACTAGGGATGAGCAGTTCTTC

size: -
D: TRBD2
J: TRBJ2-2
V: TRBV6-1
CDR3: CASRTPSLAGGNTGELFF
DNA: TGTGCCAGCAGAACCCCGTCCCTAGCGGGAGGTAACACCGGGGAGCTGTTTTTT

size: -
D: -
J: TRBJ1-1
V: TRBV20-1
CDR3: CSADDRGRTEAFF
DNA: TGCAGTGCCGATGATCGGGGGCGCACTGAAGCTTTCTTT

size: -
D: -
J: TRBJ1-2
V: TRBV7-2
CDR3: CASSFGYGYTF
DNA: TGTGCCAGCAGCTTTGGTTATGGCTACACCTTC